This T cell receptor beta chain derives from a study of breast tumors, draining lymph nodes, adjacent tissues. TCRdb re-called the multiplex PCR reads through MiXCR, storing one row per CDR3 protein. The sample lists around 100,000 distinct CDR3 sequences; over 20% were seen once. Breast cancer patients provided tissue from their axillary draining lymph nodes. The sample holds a few counts of this clonotype. The limits of the CDR3 on the DNA are not certain, so only TCRdb's listed CDR3 is given. The CDR3 has 13 amino acids, counting both end residues. Germline CDR1 and CDR2: LNHDA and SQIVND (reference sequence).

The sequence came from a female donor with breast cancer. Some clones in this sample may be carry-over from other donors' samples. This chain links TRBV19 with TRBJ2-3. The sequenced material came from axillary lymph node tissue. The CDR3 sequence: CASVAVGTDTQYF.